This T cell receptor (beta chain) originates from a study of CD8+ T cells in alopecia areata. About the research overall: At a dose of 5 to 10 mg twice daily, oral tofacitinib was given to treated patients.

V was clipped by 4 bases and J by 4 bases, with 9 bases between them. The V gene's germline CDR1 is SGHRS and CDR2 YFSETQ. The CDR3 is 14 residues long. Sequencing used cDNA as its template, made by extracting RNA and reverse transcribing it. Generated by immunoSEQ multiplex PCR, the TCRdb table keeps only in-frame clones and is missing some. The sample comprises more than 200,000 clones, under 70% of which are singletons, and approximately 1.2% rests with the top ten. This chain uses TRBV5-1 with TRBJ2-6; no clear D gene. This TCR came from a human donor with alopecia areata. The source was CD4+ T cells sorted from blood, collected at week 0. The CDR3 bases are TGCGCCAGCAGCCCGGCGGTGGGGGCCAACGTCCTGACTTTC. Its translation is CASSPAVGANVLTF.